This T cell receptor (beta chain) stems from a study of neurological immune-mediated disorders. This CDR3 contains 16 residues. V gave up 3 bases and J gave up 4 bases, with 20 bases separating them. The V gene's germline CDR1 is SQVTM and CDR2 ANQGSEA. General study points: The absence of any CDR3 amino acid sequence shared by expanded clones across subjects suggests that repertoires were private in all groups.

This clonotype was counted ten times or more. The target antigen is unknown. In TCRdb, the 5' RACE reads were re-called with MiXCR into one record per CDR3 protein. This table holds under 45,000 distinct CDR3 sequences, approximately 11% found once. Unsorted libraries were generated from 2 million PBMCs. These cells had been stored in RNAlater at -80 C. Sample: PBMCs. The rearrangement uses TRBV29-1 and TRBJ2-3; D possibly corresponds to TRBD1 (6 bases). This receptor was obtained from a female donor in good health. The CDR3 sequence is CSVDKTGPRGSDTQYF. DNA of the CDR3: TGCAGCGTTGATAAAACGGGTCCCAGGGGATCAGATACGCAGTATTTT.